Listed here are 9 T cell receptor beta chains from one sample, sequenced in a study of regulatory T cells in long-lasting Graves disease. Time point defined: newly diagnosed GD, antithyroid drugs for less than 3 months. PBMCs were the source of the RNA used for TCR sequencing. For TCR beta, libraries came from iRepertoire HTBI primers and Arm-PCR of CDR3 regions. Each CDR3 protein gets one entry after TCRdb re-called the multiplex PCR reads with MiXCR. The sample shows around 240,000 distinct CDR3 sequences, 15% to 20% of them seen only once. These sequences were also reported in another study, on T cells in Graves' hyperthyroidism and ophthalmopathy.

Here the sequenced sample was peripheral blood mononuclear cells (PBMCs), taken at new diagnosis, from a patient treated with antithyroid drugs. These receptors were taken from a woman aged 25 to 39 with Graves disease.

This clonotype has a count of ten or more. The chain is built from TRBV20-1 and TRBJ1-2; 7 bases line up with TRBD1. Germline-derived CDR1 and CDR2 are DFQATT and SNEGSKA (reference sequence). The CDR3 totals 13 residues. V lost 3 bases, J lost 4 bases, and 5 bases stayed unmatched. The CDR3 loop reads CSASPTGVYGYTF. Written as DNA, the CDR3 is TGCAGTGCTAGCCCAACAGGGGTCTATGGCTACACCTTC.

This clonotype was found many times. The V gene is TRBV9, the J gene TRBJ1-2; TRBD1 agrees at 9 bases. V was clipped by 3 bases and J by 7 bases; unmatched bases: 7. Per germline, CDR1 SGDLS and CDR2 YYNGEE. The length of the CDR3 is 14 residues. CDR3 loop: CASSETGGGGGYTF. DNA of the CDR3: TGTGCCAGCAGCGAAACAGGGGGCGGAGGTGGCTACACCTTC.

This clonotype came up many times. This rearrangement joins TRBV9 to TRBJ2-7, with D unresolved. The ends were cut back, 0 bases at V and 2 bases at J, with 12 bases in the middle. CDR3 length equals 15 residues. From germline, CDR1 is SGDLS and CDR2 YYNGEE. Here the CDR3 reads CASSVGGSLAYEQYF. The CDR3 DNA follows: TGTGCCAGCAGCGTAGGAGGCAGTCTCGCCTACGAGCAGTACTTC.

There are many counts of this clonotype. The junction shows a germline mismatch at one end, possibly a read error. The rearrangement joins TRBV5-5 to TRBJ1-1; TRBD1 agrees at 8 bases. Germline V lookup: CDR1 SGHKS, CDR2 YYEKEE (reference sequence). The CDR3 has 16 amino acids. CDR3 loop: CASRQGWGRPETEAFF. The CDR3 DNA is TGCGCCAGCAGACAGGGGTGGGGCCGCCCTGAAACTGAAGCTTTCTTT.

This clonotype was observed at least ten times. The chain combines TRBV27 with TRBJ2-1; possibly TRBD1 for D (6 bases). CDR1 and CDR2 (germline): MNHEY, SMNVEV (reference sequence). The CDR3 is 15 amino acids. Trimming removed 7 bases at V and 4 bases at J, with 17 bases between. CDR3 DNA: TGTGCCAGCAAAAGGGACACTCTCCCATACAATGAGCAGTTCTTC. Amino acid sequence: CASKRDTLPYNEQFF.

The genes are TRBV2 and TRBJ2-2, with D possibly TRBD2 on 6 matching bases. There are 16 residues in the CDR3. V dropped 4 bases and J dropped 5 bases, with 17 bases sitting between them. CDR1 is SNHLY and CDR2 is FYNNEI in the germline V gene. The CDR3 DNA reads as TGTGCCAGCAGTGTATCCGGCCTGGGAGGTACCGGGGAGCTGTTTTTT. Translation: CASSVSGLGGTGELFF.

This clonotype was seen at least ten times. The chain couples TRBV16 to TRBJ1-2; maybe TRBD1 (5 bases). Germline V gene data show CDR1 as KGHSY and CDR2 as FQNENV. Trimming cost V 4 bases and J 4 bases, with 19 bases left between them. The CDR3 runs to 16 residues. In DNA, the CDR3 is TGTGCCAGCAGCCCATATAGCGCGGGCCAGGGCTATGGCTACACCTTC. It translates to CASSPYSAGQGYGYTF.

About this clonotype: A far larger clone is a single base away, which makes a read error likely. The rearrangement uses TRBV3-1 and TRBJ2-1; D uncertain. Germline lookup yields CDR1 LGHDT and CDR2 YNNKEL (reference sequence). CDR3 length: 14 amino acids. V lost 6 bases and J lost 10, with 19 bases in between. The CDR3 here is CASRLGPMAYEQFF. For the CDR3, the DNA is TGTGCCAGCAGACTCGGACCGATGGCCTACGAGCAGTTCTTC.

This clonotype showed up many times. V usage is TRBV5-1 and J usage is TRBJ2-7; 7 bases map to TRBD2. Germline values: CDR1 SGHRS, CDR2 YFSETQ. The CDR3 sequence is 14 residues long. Trimming removed 0 bases from V and 2 bases from J; junction bases left unmatched: 2. CDR3 loop: CASSLASGPYEQYF. CDR3 sequence (DNA): TGCGCCAGCAGCTTGGCTAGCGGACCCTACGAGCAGTACTTC.